The 17 T cell receptor beta chains presented below share a single source sample, sequenced in a study of blood T cell repertoires in COVID-19. Some clones are missing from TCRdb's copy, which holds only in-frame ones; the method was immunoSEQ multiplex PCR. Here the sample spans roughly 200,000 clones, 89% being singletons. The sequenced sample consisted of PBMCs or T cells enriched from blood (not recorded which). Source of these receptors: a woman in her thirties or forties with acute COVID-19.

The chain joins TRBV27 to TRBJ2-7; the match to TRBD2 covers 8 bases. Per germline, CDR1 MNHEY and CDR2 SMNVEV (reference sequence). V lost 2 bases to trimming and J lost 0 bases; unmatched junction nucleotides: 6. The CDR3 extends over 16 amino acids. Here the CDR3 reads CASSLNGGRSSYEQYF. The CDR3 DNA follows: TGTGCCAGCAGTTTAAACGGCGGGAGGAGCTCCTACGAGCAGTACTTC.

V gene TRBV19 combines with J gene TRBJ2-2, with 9 nucleotides matching TRBD1. Germline loops: CDR1 LNHDA, CDR2 SQIVND (reference sequence). Trimming at V came to 7 bases and at J to 4 bases, leaving 7 bases not matched to a gene. The CDR3 runs 15 residues. The CDR3 DNA follows: TGTGCCAGTACCCCAGGGACAGGGTCCACCGGGGAGCTGTTTTTT. Translation: CASTPGTGSTGELFF.

This chain connects TRBV12-5 to TRBJ2-1; 8 bases line up with TRBD2. The ends lost 3 bases at V and 8 bases at J; junction bases unmatched: 12. The CDR3 has 16 residues. Germline V gives CDR1 LGHNT, CDR2 FRNRAP. The CDR3 is CASGFGSTSVLDEQFF. Written as DNA, the CDR3 is TGTGCTAGTGGTTTTGGTTCGACTAGCGTGTTGGATGAGCAGTTCTTC. Using reference TRBV12-5 and TRBJ2-1 for the parts outside the CDR3, the full variable domain is DARVTQTPRHKVTEMGQEVTMRCQPILGHNTVFWYRQTMMQGLELLAYFRNRAPLDDSGMPKDRFSAEMPDATLATLKIQPSEPRDSAVYFCASGFGSTSVLDEQFFGPGTRLTVL.

The rearrangement links TRBV11-3 to TRBJ2-1, with 9 bases aligning to TRBD1. Germline V lookup: CDR1 SGHNT, CDR2 YENEEA. The CDR3 is made up of 15 amino acids. V gave up 3 bases and J gave up 5 bases; unmatched junction bases: 5. CDR3 region: CASSLPGQGNNEQFF. CDR3 sequence (DNA): TGTGCCAGCAGCTTGCCGGGACAGGGAAACAATGAGCAGTTCTTC.

This clone was counted a few times. The chain couples TRBV5-5 to TRBJ2-7; 7 positions match TRBD2. The V and J ends lost 6 bases and 3 bases, in that order; junction bases with no gene match: 3. Germline V gene data show CDR1 as SGHKS and CDR2 as YYEKEE (reference sequence). The CDR3 loop spans 12 amino acids. The CDR3 here is CASNGGSYEQYF. The CDR3, as DNA: TGTGCCAGCAACGGGGGGAGCTACGAGCAGTACTTC. Based on the CDR3 plus reference TRBV5-5 and TRBJ2-7, the full variable domain is DAGVTQSPTHLIKTRGQQVTLRCSPISGHKSVSWYQQVLGQGPQFIFQYYEKEERGRGNFPDRFSARQFPNYSSELNVNALLLGDSALYLCASNGGSYEQYFGPGTRLTVT.

This chain links TRBV18 with TRBJ2-2, with TRBD2 matching over 7 bases. Germline CDR1 KGHSH, CDR2 LQKENI. V gave up 6 bases and J gave up 6 bases; unmatched junction bases: 7. The length of the CDR3 is 14 residues. This CDR3 reads CASSPPTSPGELFF. The CDR3 DNA sequence: TGTGCCAGCTCTCCTCCGACTAGCCCCGGGGAGCTGTTTTTT. Looking up the rest from reference TRBV18 and TRBJ2-2 gives the full variable domain: NAGVMQNPRHLVRRRGQEARLRCSPMKGHSHVYWYRQLPEEGLKFMVYLQKENIIDESGMPKERFSAEFPKEGPSILRIQQVVRGDSAAYFCASSPPTSPGELFFGEGSRLTVL.

V gene TRBV5-4 combines with J gene TRBJ1-1; 7 nucleotides line up with TRBD1. The length of the CDR3 is 13 residues. J lost 4 bases, V lost 3 bases, and 3 bases had no gene match. Per the germline V gene, CDR1 is SGHNT and CDR2 is YYREEE (reference sequence). The CDR3 sequence: CASSSQGSTEAFF. The CDR3 DNA sequence: TGTGCCAGCAGCTCACAGGGGAGCACTGAAGCTTTCTTT.

The chain recombines TRBV6-5 with TRBJ1-1; D uncertain. Germline lookup yields CDR1 MNHEY and CDR2 SVGAGI. V was shortened by 6 bases and J by 5 bases, with 13 bases between the two germline ends. The CDR3 runs 13 residues. CDR3 region: CASSESGSTEAFF. The CDR3 DNA reads as TGTGCCAGCAGCGAGTCGGGATCAACTGAAGCTTTCTTT.

The chain recombines TRBV18 with TRBJ1-4, with D unclear. This CDR3 comprises 19 residues. Per the germline V gene, CDR1 is KGHSH and CDR2 is LQKENI. The V end lost 6 bases, the J end lost 0 bases, and 23 bases lay between the germline ends. The CDR3 DNA sequence: TGTGCCAGCTCCCGGGCGTCCGGAGGAATAGAGGCAACTAATGAAAAACTGTTTTTT. This gives the protein CASSRASGGIEATNEKLFF.

This clone occurred once. This chain links TRBV24-1 with TRBJ2-5; D perhaps matches TRBD2 (5 bases). V was pared by 6 bases and J by 2 bases, with 15 bases between. CDR1 KGHDR and CDR2 SFDVKD come from the germline V gene. This CDR3 is 15 amino acids long. CDR3 DNA sequence: TGTGCCACCAGTCACCCGAGGGAGAGTCAAGAGACCCAGTACTTC. It specifies CATSHPRESQETQYF.

The V and J genes are TRBV7-2 and TRBJ1-5, with D uncertain. V lost 1 base, J lost 6 bases, and 7 bases lay in between. Germline assignment: CDR1 SGHTA and CDR2 FQGNSA. The CDR3 totals 13 residues. The CDR3 DNA sequence: TGTGCCAGCAGCTTAGACACGGGTCAGCCCCAGCATTTT. Amino acid sequence: CASSLDTGQPQHF.

This chain links TRBV7-2 with TRBJ2-5; 13 bases match TRBD2. Germline-derived CDR1 and CDR2 are SGHTA and FQGNSA. V lost 2 bases, J lost 2 bases, and 8 bases stayed unmatched. The CDR3 is 18 residues long. In DNA form, the CDR3 reads TGTGCCAGCAGCTTACAGACTAGCGGGGGGCCCTTACAAGAGACCCAGTACTTC. This translates into CASSLQTSGGPLQETQYF.

J is TRBJ2-2 and V is TRBV28; D is possibly TRBD1 (6 bases). The CDR3 covers 17 residues. CDR1 is MDHEN, CDR2 SYDVKM, per germline. V lost 3 bases and J lost 0, with 14 bases in between. CDR3 in DNA: TGTGCCAGCAGTTTCATCTGGGACAAGTCGAACACCGGGGAGCTGTTTTTT. The encoded protein is CASSFIWDKSNTGELFF. Full variable domain (rest looked up from reference TRBV28 and TRBJ2-2): DVKVTQSSRYLVKRTGEKVFLECVQDMDHENMFWYRQDPGLGLRLIYFSYDVKMKEKGDIPEGYSVSREKKERFSLILESASTNQTSMYLCASSFIWDKSNTGELFFGEGSRLTVL.

The genes are TRBV2 and TRBJ1-4; TRBD1 matches at 7 bases. The CDR3 spans 16 residues. Germline V gene data show CDR1 as SNHLY and CDR2 as FYNNEI. V was clipped by 7 bases and J by 7 bases; unmatched bases: 15. The CDR3 nucleotides read TGTGCCAGCATCGCCGACAGGGTCAAAGGGAGTGAAAAACTGTTTTTT. This sequence encodes CASIADRVKGSEKLFF.

The V call is TRBV11-2, the J call TRBJ2-7; no reliable D call. V lost 1 base to trimming and J lost 6 bases, with 13 bases between them. This CDR3 is built from 14 residues. The V gene's germline CDR1 is SGHAT and CDR2 FQNNGV. In DNA, the CDR3 is TGTGCCAGCAGCTTAGCTTTCCTCCCGGGCGAGCAGTACTTC. The encoded protein is CASSLAFLPGEQYF.

The V and J genes are TRBV29-1 and TRBJ2-7; the match to TRBD2 covers 11 bases. This CDR3 is built from 15 residues. CDR1 and CDR2 from the germline V gene are SQVTM and ANQGSEA. V trimming: 1 base; J trimming: 3 bases; junction bases outside the gene matches: 5. The CDR3 loop is CSVEGQGTSGYEQYF. Written as DNA, the CDR3 is TGCAGCGTTGAAGGCCAGGGGACTAGCGGCTACGAGCAGTACTTC.

This chain uses TRBV10-1 with TRBJ1-5; a possible D gene is TRBD1 (5 bases). CDR1 and CDR2 (germline): WNHNN, SYGVQD (reference sequence). Deletions cut 2 bases from V and 0 bases from J, with 5 bases between. The CDR3 totals 14 residues. The CDR3 DNA follows: TGCGCCAGCAGTGAGACAGGTAGCAATCAGCCCCAGCATTTT. This sequence encodes CASSETGSNQPQHF.